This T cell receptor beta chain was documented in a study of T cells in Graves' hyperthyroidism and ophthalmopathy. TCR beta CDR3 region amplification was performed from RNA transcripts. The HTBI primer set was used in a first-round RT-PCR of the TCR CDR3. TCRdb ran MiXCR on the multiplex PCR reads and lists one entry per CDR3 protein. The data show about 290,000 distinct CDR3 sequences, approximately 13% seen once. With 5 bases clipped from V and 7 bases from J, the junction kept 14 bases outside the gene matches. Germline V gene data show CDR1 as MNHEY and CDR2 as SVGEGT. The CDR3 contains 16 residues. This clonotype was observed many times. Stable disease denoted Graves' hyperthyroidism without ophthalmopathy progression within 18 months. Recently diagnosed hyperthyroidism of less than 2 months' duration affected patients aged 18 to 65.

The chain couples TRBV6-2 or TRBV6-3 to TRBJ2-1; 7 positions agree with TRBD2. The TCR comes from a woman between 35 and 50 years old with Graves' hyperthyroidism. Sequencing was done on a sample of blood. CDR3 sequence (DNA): TGTGCCAGCAGTAAGTGGGAGGGGCGCGATTTGAATGAGCAGTTCTTC. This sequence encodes CASSKWEGRDLNEQFF.